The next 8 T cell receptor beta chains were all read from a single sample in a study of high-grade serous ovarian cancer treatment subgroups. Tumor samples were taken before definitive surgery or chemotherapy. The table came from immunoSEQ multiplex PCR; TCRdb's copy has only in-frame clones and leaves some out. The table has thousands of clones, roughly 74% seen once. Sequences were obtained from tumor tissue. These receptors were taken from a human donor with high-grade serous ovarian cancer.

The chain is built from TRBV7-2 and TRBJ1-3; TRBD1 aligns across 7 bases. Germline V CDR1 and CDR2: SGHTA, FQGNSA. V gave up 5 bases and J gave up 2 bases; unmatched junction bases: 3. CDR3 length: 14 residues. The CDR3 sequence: CASSTGTAGNTIYF. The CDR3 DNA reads TGTGCCAGCAGCACAGGGACAGCTGGAAACACCATATATTTT.

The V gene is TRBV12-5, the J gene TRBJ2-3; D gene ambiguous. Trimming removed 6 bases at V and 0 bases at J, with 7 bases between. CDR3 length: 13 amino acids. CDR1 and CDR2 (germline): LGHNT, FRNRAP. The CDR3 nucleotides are TGTGCTAGTGGAGGGCGGAGCACAGATACGCAGTATTTT. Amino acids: CASGGRSTDTQYF.

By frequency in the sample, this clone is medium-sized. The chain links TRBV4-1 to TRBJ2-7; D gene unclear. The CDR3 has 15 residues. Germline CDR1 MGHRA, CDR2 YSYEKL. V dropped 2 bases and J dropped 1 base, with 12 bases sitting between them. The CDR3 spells CASSQTPDGSYEQYF. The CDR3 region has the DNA TGCGCCAGCAGCCAAACCCCGGACGGATCCTACGAGCAGTACTTC.

CDR3 nucleotides: TGTGCCAGCAGTTACTCGCAGGACCTTGGCTACACCTTC. Its translation is CASSYSQDLGYTF. V and J are TRBV6-6 and TRBJ1-2; D gene uncertain. CDR1 is MNHNY, CDR2 SVGAGI, per germline (reference sequence). Trimming stripped 0 bases from V and 7 bases from J, with 9 bases between. The CDR3 has 13 amino acids.

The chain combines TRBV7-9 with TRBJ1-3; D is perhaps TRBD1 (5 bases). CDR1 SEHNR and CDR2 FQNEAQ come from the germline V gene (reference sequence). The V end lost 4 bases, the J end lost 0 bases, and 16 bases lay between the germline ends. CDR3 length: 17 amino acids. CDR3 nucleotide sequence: TGTGCCAGCAGCTCCTTCTGGGACGCGTTCTCTGGAAACACCATATATTTT. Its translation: CASSSFWDAFSGNTIYF.

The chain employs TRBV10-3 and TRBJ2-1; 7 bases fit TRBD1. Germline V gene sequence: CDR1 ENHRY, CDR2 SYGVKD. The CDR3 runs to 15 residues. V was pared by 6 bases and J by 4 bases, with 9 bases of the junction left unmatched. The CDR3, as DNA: TGTGCCATCAGCTCCGGGACAGAAAGTTACAATGAGCAGTTCTTC. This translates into CAISSGTESYNEQFF.

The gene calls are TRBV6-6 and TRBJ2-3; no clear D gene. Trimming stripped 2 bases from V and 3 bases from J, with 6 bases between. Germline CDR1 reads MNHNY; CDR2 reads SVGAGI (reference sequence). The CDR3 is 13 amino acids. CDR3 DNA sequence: TGTGCCAGCAGTTACAGGGAAACAGATACGCAGTATTTT. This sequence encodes CASSYRETDTQYF.

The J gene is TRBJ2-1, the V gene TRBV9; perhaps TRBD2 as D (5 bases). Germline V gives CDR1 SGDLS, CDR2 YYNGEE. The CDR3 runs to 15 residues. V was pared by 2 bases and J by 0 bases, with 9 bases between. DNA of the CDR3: TGTGCCAGCAGCGTCAGCGGTAGCTCCTACAATGAGCAGTTCTTC. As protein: CASSVSGSSYNEQFF.